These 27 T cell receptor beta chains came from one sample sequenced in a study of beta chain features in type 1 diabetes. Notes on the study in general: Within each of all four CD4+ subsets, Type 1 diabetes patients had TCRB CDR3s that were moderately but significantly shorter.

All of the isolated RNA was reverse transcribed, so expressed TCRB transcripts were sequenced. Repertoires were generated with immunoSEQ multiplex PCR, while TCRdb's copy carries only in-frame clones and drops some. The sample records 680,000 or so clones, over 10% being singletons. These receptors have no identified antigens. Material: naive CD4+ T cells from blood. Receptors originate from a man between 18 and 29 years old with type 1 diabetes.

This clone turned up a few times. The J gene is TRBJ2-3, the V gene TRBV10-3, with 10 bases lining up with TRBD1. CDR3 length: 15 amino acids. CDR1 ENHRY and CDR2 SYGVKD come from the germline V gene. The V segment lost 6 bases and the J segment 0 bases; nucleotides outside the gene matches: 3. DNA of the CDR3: TGTGCCATCAGGGGACAGGGGCCTAGCACAGATACGCAGTATTTT. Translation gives CAIRGQGPSTDTQYF.

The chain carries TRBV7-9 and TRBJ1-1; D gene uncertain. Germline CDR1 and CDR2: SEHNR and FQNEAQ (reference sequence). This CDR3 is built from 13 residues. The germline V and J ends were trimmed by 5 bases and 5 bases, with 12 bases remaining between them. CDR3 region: CASSLTRLTEAFF. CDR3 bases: TGTGCCAGCAGCCTAACGAGGCTGACTGAAGCTTTCTTT.

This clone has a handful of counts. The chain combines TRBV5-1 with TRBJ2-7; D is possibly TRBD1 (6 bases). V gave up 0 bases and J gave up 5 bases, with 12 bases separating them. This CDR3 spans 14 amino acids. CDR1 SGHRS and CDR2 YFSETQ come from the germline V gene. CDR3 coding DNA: TGCGCCAGCAGCTTGGGGACAGCCGCGAACGAGCAGTACTTC. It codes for CASSLGTAANEQYF.

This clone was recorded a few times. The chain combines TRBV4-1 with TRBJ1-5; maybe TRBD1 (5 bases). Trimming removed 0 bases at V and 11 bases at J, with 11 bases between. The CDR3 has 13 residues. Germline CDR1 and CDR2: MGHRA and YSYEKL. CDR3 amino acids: CASSQDRGSAQHF. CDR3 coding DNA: TGCGCCAGCAGCCAAGATAGGGGCTCGGCCCAGCATTTT.

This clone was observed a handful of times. DNA of the CDR3: TGCAGCGTCGCACACGGGACAGTTATTTCTGGGGCCAACGTCCTGACTTTC. It translates to CSVAHGTVISGANVLTF. The chain employs TRBV29-1 and TRBJ2-6; 7 nucleotides agree with TRBD1. The germline V gene encodes CDR1 SQVTM and CDR2 ANQGSEA. The CDR3 extends over 17 amino acids. J gave up 1 base and V 6 bases, and 12 bases lay outside the gene matches.

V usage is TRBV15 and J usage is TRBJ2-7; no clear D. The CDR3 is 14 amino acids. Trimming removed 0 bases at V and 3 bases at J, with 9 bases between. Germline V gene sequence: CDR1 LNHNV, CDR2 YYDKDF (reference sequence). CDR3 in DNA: TGTGCCACCAGCAGAGATAAAGGGATCTACGAGCAGTACTTC. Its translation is CATSRDKGIYEQYF.

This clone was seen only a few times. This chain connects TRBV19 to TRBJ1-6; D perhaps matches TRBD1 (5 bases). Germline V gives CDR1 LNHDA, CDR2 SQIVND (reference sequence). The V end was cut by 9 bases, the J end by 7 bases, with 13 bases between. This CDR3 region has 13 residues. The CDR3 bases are TGTGCCAGCGCAGGGTTCGACAATTCACCCCTCCACTTT. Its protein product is CASAGFDNSPLHF.

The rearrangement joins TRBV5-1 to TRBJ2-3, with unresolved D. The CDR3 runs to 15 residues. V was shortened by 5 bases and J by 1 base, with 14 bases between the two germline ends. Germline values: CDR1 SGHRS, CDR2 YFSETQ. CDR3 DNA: TGCGCCAGCAGTCTCCTTCATGAGGGCACAGATACGCAGTATTTT. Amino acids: CASSLLHEGTDTQYF.

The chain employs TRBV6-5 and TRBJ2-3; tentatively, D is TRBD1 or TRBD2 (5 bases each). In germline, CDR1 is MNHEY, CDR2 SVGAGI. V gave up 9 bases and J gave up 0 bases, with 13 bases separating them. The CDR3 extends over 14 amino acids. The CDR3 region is CASKPGRSTDTQYF. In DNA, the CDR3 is TGTGCCAGTAAACCGGGACGGAGCACAGATACGCAGTATTTT.

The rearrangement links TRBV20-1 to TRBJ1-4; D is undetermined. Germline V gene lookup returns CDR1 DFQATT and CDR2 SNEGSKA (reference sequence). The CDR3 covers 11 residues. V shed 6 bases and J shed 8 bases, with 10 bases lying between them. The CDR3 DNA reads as TGCAGTGCGCTCATGGGGGAAAAACTGTTTTTT. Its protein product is CSALMGEKLFF.

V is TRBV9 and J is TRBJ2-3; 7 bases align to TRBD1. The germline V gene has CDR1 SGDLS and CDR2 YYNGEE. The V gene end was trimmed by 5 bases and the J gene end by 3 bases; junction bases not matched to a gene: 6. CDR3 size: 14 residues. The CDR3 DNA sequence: TGTGCCAGCAGAGAGGGACAGAGGACAGATACGCAGTATTTT. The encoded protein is CASREGQRTDTQYF. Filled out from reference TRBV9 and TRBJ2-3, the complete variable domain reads DSGVTQTPKHLITATGQRVTLRCSPRSGDLSVYWYQQSLDQGLQFLIQYYNGEERAKGNILERFSAQQFPDLHSELNLSSLELGDSALYFCASREGQRTDTQYFGPGTRLTVL.

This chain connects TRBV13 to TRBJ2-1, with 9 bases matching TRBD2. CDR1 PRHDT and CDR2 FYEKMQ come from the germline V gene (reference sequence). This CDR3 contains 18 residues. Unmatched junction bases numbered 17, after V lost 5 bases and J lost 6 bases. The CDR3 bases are TGTGCCAGCAGCCACTCCCCTCGGCGGGGGGGGCCGGGCAATGAGCAGTTCTTC. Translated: CASSHSPRRGGPGNEQFF.

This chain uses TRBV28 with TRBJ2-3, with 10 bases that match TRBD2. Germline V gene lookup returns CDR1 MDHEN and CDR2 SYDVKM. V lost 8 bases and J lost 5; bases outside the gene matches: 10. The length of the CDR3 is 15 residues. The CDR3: CASGFSGGLGDTQYF. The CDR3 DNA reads TGTGCCAGCGGATTTAGCGGGGGGCTGGGAGATACGCAGTATTTT.

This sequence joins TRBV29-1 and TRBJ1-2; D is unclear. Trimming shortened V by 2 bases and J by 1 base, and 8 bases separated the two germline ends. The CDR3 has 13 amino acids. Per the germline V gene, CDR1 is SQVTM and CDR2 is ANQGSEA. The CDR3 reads CSVESYSNYGYTF. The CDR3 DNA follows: TGCAGCGTTGAATCTTACAGTAACTATGGCTACACCTTC.

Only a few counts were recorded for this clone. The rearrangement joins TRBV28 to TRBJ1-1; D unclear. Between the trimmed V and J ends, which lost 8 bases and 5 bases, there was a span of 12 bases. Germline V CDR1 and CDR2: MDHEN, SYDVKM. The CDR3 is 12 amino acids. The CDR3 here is CASLGQDTEAFF. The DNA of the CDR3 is TGTGCCAGCCTAGGCCAGGATACTGAAGCTTTCTTT.

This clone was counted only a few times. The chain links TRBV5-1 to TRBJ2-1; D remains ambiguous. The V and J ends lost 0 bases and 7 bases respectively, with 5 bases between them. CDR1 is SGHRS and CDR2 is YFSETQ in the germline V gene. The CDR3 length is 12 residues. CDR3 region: CASSLAWNEQFF. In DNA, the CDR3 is TGCGCCAGCAGCTTGGCCTGGAATGAGCAGTTCTTC.

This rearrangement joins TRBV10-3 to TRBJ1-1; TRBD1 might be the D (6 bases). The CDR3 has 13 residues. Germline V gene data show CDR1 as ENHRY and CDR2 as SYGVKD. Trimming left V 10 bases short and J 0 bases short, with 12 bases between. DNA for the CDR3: TGTGCCACCCAACAGGGCTTGAACACTGAAGCTTTCTTT. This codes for CATQQGLNTEAFF.

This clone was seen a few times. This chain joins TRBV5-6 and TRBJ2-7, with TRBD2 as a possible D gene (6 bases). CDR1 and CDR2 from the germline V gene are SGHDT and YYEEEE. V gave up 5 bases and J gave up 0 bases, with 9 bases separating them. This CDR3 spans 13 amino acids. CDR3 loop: CASRREDSYEQYF. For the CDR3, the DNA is TGTGCCAGCAGGAGGGAGGACTCCTACGAGCAGTACTTC.

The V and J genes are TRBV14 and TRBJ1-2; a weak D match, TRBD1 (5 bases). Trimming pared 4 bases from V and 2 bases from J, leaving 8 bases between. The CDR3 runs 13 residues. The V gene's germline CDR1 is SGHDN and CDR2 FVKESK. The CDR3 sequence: CASSPRANYGYTF. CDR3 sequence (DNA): TGTGCCAGCAGCCCCAGGGCCAACTATGGCTACACCTTC. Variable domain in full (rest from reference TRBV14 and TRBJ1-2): EAGVTQFPSHSVIEKGQTVTLRCDPISGHDNLYWYRRVMGKEIKFLLHFVKESKQDESGMPNNRFLAERTGGTYSTLKVQPAELEDSGVYFCASSPRANYGYTFGSGTRLTVV.

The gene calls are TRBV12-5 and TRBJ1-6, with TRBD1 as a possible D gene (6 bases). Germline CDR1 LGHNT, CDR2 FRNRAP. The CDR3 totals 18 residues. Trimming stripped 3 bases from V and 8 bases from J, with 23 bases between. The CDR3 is CASGFSPGGGNQYSPLHF. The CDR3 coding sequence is TGTGCTAGTGGTTTCAGTCCCGGGGGCGGAAACCAGTATTCACCCCTCCACTTT.

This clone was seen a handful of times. The CDR3 protein is CASSYTRQGTGELFF. The CDR3, as DNA: TGTGCCAGCAGTTACACCAGACAGGGAACCGGGGAGCTGTTTTTT. V is TRBV6-5 and J is TRBJ2-2, with TRBD1 matching 7 bases. The ends lost 2 bases at V and 5 bases at J; junction bases unmatched: 5. The length of the CDR3 is 15 residues. Germline values: CDR1 MNHEY, CDR2 SVGAGI.

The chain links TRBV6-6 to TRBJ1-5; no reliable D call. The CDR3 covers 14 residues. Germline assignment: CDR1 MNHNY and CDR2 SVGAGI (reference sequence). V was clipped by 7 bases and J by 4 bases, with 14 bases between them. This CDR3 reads CASNDRGLNQPQHF. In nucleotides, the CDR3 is TGTGCCAGCAATGACCGGGGATTAAATCAGCCCCAGCATTTT.

Here the CDR3 reads CASRRQGWEKLFF. CDR3 coding DNA: TGTGCCAGCAGGAGACAGGGATGGGAAAAACTGTTTTTT. The rearrangement links TRBV6-5 to TRBJ1-4; 7 nucleotides line up with TRBD1. The CDR3 consists of 13 residues. The ends lost 6 bases at V and 8 bases at J; junction bases unmatched: 6. Germline CDR1 and CDR2: MNHEY and SVGAGI.

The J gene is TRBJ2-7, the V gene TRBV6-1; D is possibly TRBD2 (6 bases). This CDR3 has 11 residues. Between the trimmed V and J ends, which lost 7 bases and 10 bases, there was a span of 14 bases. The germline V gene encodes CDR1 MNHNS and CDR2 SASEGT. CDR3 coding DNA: TGTGCCAGCAATGGGACTCCCGGACAGTACTTC. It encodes CASNGTPGQYF.

The CDR3: CAWSVLGGSGPGLAKNIQYF. Written as DNA, the CDR3 is TGTGCCTGGAGTGTACTCGGGGGGTCTGGCCCCGGGTTAGCCAAAAACATTCAGTACTTC. The V gene is TRBV30, the J gene TRBJ2-4, with 7 bases matching TRBD2. Losses at the gene ends were 0 bases for V and 0 bases for J; bases not matched to a gene: 17. This CDR3 is 20 amino acids long. Per germline, CDR1 GTSNPN and CDR2 SVGIG (reference sequence).

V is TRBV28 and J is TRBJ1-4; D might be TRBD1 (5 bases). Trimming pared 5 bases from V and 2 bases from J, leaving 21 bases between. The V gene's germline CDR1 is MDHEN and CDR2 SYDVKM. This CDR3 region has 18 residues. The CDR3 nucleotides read TGTGCCAGCAGTCCCTCGTCCCAGGGCTTGTGGACTAATGAAAAACTGTTTTTT. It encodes CASSPSSQGLWTNEKLFF.

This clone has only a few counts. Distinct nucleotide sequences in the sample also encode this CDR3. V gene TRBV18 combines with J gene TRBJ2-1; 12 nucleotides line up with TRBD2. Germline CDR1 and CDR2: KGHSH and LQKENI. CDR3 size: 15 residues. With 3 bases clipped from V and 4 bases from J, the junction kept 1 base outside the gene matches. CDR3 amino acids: CASSPTSGGYNEQFF. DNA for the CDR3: TGTGCCAGCTCACCGACTAGCGGGGGTTACAATGAGCAGTTCTTC.